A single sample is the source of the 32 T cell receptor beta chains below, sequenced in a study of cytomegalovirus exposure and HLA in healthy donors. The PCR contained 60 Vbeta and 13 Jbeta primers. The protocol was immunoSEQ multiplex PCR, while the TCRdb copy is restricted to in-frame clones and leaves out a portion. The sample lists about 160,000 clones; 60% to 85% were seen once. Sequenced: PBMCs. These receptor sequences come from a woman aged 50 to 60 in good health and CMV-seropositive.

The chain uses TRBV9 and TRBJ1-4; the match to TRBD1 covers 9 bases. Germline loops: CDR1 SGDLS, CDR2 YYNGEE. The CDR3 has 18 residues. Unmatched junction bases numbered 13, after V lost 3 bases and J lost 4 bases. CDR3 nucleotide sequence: TGTGCCAGCAGCGGGGGACAGGGCCCTTTTTCTTTTAATGAAAAACTGTTTTTT. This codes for CASSGGQGPFSFNEKLFF.

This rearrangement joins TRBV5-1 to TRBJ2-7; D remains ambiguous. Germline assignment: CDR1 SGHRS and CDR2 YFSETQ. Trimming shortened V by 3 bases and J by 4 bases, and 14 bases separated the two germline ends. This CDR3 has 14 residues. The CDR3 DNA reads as TGCGCCAGCAGCTCTGGAGTGGGTTGGTACGAGCAGTACTTC. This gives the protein CASSSGVGWYEQYF.

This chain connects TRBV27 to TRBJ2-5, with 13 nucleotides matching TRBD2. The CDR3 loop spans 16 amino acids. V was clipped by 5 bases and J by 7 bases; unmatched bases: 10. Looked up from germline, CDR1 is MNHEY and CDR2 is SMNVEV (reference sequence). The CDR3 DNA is TGTGCCAGCAGTGACGGACTAGCGGGGGACCCTTGGACCCAGTACTTC. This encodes CASSDGLAGDPWTQYF.

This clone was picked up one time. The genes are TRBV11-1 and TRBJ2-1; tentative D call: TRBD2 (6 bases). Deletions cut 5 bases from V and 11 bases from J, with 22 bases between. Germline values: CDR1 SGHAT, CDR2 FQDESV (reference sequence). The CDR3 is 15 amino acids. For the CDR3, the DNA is TGTGCCAGCAGCCCCGGGACTGCCACATTGAGACAGCAGTTCTTC. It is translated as CASSPGTATLRQQFF.

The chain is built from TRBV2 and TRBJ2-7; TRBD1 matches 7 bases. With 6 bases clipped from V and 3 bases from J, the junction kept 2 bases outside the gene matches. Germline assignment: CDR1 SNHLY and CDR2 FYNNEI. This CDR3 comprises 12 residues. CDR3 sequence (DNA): TGTGCCAGCAGGAGACAGGGCTACGAGCAGTACTTC. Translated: CASRRQGYEQYF.

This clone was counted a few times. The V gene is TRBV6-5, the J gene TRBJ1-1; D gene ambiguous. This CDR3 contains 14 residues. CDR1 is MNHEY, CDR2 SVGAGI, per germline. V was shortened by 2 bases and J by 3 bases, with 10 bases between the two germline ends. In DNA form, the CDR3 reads TGTGCCAGCAGTTACGCCCCAGACTACACTGAAGCTTTCTTT. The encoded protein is CASSYAPDYTEAFF.

As DNA, the CDR3 is TGTGCCAGCAGCTTAAGCGGACTAGCGAATGAGCAGTTCTTC. Encoded protein: CASSLSGLANEQFF. The chain recombines TRBV7-9 with TRBJ2-1, with TRBD2 matching over 9 bases. Looked up from germline, CDR1 is SEHNR and CDR2 is FQNEAQ (reference sequence). This CDR3 contains 14 residues. The ends lost 2 bases at V and 7 bases at J; junction bases unmatched: 3.

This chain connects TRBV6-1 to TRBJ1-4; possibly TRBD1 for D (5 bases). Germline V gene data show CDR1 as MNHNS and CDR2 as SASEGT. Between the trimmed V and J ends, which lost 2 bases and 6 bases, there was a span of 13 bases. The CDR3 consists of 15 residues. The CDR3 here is CASSEHQGRDEKLFF. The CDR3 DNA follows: TGTGCCAGCAGTGAACACCAGGGAAGGGATGAAAAACTGTTTTTT.

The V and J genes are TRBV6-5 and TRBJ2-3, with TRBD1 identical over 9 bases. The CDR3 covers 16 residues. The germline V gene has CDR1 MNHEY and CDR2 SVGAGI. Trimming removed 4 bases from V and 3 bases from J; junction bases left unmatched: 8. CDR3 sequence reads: CASSSYRGQRTDTQYF. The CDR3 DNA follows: TGTGCCAGCAGTTCCTACAGGGGGCAAAGAACAGATACGCAGTATTTT.

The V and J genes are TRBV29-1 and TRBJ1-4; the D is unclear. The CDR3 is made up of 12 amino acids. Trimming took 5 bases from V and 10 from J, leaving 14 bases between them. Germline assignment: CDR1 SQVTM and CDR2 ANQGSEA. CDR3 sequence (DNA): TGCAGCGTTTCCGAGGTCGCGGGAAAACTGTTTTTT. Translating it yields CSVSEVAGKLFF.

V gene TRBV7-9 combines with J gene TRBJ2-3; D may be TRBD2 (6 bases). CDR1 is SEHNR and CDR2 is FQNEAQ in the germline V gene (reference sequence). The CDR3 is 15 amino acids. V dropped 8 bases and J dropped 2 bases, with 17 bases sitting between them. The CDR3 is CASRYPGLNTDTQYF. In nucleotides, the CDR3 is TGTGCCAGCCGCTATCCAGGACTAAACACAGATACGCAGTATTTT. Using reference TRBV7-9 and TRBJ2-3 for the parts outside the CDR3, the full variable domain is DTGVSQNPRHKITKRGQNVTFRCDPISEHNRLYWYRQTLGQGPEFLTYFQNEAQLEKSRLLSDRFSAERPKGSFSTLEIQRTEQGDSAMYLCASRYPGLNTDTQYFGPGTRLTVL.

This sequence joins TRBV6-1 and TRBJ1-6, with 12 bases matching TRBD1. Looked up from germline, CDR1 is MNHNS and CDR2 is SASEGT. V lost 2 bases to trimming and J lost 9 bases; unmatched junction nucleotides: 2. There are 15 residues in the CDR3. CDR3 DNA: TGTGCCAGCAGTGAATTGGGACAGGGGGCTTCACCCCTCCACTTT. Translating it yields CASSELGQGASPLHF.

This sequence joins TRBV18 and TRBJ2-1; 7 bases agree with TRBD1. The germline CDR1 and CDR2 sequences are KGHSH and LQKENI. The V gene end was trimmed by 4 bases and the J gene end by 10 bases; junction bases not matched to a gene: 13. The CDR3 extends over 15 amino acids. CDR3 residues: CASSLQGQQGLEQFF. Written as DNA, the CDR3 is TGTGCCAGCTCACTTCAGGGACAGCAGGGGCTGGAGCAGTTCTTC.

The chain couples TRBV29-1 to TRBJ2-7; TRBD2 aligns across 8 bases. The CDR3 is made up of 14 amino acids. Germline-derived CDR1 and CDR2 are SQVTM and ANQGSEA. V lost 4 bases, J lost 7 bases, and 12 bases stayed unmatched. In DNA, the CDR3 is TGCAGCGTTGGAGGTGAGCGGGGGAAGGTGGAGCAGTACTTC. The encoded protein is CSVGGERGKVEQYF.

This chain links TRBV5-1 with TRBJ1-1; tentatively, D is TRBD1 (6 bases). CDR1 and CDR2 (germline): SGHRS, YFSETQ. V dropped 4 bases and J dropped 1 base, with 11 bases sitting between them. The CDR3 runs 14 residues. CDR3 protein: CASSRDTENTEAFF. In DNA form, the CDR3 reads TGCGCCAGCAGCAGGGACACGGAGAACACTGAAGCTTTCTTT.

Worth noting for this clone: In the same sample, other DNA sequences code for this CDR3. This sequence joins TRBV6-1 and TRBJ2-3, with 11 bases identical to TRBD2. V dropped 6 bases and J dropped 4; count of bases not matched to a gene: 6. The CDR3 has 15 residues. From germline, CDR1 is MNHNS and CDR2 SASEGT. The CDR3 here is CASSELAGGPDTQYF. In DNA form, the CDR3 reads TGTGCCAGCAGCGAATTAGCGGGGGGGCCAGATACGCAGTATTTT.

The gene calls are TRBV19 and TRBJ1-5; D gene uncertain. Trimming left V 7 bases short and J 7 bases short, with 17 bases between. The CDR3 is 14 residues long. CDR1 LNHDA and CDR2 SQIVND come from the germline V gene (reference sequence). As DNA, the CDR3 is TGTGCCAGTACCCAGCGAGAGGGCCGGCAGCCCCAGCATTTT. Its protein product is CASTQREGRQPQHF.

This CDR3 is CASSESPREQYF. The DNA for the CDR3 is TGTGCCAGCAGTGAATCTCCGAGGGAGCAGTACTTC. The J gene is TRBJ2-7, the V gene TRBV25-1, with D uncertain. This CDR3 has 12 residues. Germline V gene data show CDR1 as MGHDK and CDR2 as SYGVNS. Trimming took 1 base from V and 7 from J, leaving 8 bases between them.

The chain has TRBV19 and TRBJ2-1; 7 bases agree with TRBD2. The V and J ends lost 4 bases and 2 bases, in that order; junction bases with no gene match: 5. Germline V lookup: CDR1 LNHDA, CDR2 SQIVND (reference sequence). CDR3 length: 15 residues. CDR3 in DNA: TGTGCCAGTAGTAGTCGACTAGCCCCCTACAATGAGCAGTTCTTC. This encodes CASSSRLAPYNEQFF. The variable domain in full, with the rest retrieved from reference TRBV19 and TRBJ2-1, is DGGITQSPKYLFRKEGQNVTLSCEQNLNHDAMYWYRQDPGQGLRLIYYSQIVNDFQKGDIAEGYSVSREKKESFPLTVTSAQKNPTAFYLCASSSRLAPYNEQFFGPGTRLTVL.

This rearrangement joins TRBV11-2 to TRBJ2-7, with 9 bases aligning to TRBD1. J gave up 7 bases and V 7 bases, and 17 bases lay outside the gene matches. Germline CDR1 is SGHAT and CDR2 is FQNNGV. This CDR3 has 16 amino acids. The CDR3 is CASTFAGDRVRGEQYF. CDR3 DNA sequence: TGTGCCAGCACCTTCGCCGGGGACAGGGTCCGGGGGGAGCAGTACTTC.

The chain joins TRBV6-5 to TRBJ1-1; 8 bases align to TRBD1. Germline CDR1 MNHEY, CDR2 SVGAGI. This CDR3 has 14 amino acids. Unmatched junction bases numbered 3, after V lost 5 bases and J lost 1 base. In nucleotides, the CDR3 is TGTGCCAGCAGTCGACAGGGGTCGAACACTGAAGCTTTCTTT. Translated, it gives CASSRQGSNTEAFF.

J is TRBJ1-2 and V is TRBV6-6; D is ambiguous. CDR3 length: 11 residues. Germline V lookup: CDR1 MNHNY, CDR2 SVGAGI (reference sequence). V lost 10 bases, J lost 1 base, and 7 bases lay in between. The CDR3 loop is CATTVNYGYTF. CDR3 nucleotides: TGTGCCACCACAGTTAACTATGGCTACACCTTC.

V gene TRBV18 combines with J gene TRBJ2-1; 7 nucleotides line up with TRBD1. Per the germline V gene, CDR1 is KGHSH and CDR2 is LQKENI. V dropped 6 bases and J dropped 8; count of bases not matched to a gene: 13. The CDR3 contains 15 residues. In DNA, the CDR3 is TGTGCCAGCTCGGCGGACAGGCTTCGTATTGATGAGCAGTTCTTC. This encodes CASSADRLRIDEQFF.

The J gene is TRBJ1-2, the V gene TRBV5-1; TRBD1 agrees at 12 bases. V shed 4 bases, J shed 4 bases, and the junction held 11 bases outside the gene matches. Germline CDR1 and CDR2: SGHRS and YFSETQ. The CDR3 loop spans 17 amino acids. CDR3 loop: CASSLDSGTGGTYGYTF. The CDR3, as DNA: TGCGCCAGCAGCCTAGACTCCGGGACAGGGGGCACCTATGGCTACACCTTC.

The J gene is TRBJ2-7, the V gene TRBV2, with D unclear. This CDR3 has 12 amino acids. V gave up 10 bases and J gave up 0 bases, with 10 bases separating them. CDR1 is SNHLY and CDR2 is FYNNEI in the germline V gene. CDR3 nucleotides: TGTGCCACCAAAAGGAGCTCCTACGAGCAGTACTTC. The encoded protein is CATKRSSYEQYF.

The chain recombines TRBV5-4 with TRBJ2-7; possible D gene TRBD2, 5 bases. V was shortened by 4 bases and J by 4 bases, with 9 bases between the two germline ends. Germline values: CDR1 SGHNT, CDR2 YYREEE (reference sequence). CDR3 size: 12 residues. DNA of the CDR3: TGTGCCAGCAGCCGGACTGGATACGAGCAGTACTTC. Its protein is CASSRTGYEQYF.

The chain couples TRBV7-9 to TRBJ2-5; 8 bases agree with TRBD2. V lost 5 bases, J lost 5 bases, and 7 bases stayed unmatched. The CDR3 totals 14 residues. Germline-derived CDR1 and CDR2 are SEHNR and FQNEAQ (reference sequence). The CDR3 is CASSRGGPRETQYF. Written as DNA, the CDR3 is TGTGCCAGCAGCCGCGGGGGGCCTCGGGAGACCCAGTACTTC. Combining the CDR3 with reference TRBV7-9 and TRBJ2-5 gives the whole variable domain DTGVSQNPRHKITKRGQNVTFRCDPISEHNRLYWYRQTLGQGPEFLTYFQNEAQLEKSRLLSDRFSAERPKGSFSTLEIQRTEQGDSAMYLCASSRGGPRETQYFGPGTRLLVL.

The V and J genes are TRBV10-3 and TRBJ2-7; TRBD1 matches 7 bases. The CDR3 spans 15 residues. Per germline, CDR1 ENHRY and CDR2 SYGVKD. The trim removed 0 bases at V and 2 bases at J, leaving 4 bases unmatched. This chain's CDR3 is CAISESTGLTYEQYF. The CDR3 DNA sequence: TGTGCCATCAGTGAGTCGACAGGGCTAACCTACGAGCAGTACTTC.

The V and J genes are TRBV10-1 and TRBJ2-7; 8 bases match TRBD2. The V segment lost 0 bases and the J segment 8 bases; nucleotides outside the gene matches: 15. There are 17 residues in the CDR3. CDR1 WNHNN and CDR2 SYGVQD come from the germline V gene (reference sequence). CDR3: CASSESGISGLEPKQYF. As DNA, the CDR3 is TGCGCCAGCAGTGAGTCAGGTATCTCGGGACTAGAGCCCAAGCAGTACTTC.

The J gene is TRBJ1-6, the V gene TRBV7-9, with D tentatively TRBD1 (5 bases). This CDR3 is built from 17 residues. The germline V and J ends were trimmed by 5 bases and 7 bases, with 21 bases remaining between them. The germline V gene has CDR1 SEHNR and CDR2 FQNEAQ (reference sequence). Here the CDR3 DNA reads TGTGCCAGCAGCCCGATGGGAAGGGCCAGGACAAATTCACCCCTCCACTTT. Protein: CASSPMGRARTNSPLHF.

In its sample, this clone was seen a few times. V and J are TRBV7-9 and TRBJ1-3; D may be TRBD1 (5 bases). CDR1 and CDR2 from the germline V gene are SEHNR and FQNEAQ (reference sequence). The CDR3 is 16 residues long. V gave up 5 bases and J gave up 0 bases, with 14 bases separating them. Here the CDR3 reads CASSLITGGSGNTIYF. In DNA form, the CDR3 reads TGTGCCAGCAGCCTAATAACCGGGGGCTCTGGAAACACCATATATTTT.

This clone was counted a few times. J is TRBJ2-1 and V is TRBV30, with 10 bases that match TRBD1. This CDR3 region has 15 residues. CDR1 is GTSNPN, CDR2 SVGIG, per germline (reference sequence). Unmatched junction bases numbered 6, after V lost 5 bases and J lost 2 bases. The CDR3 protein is CAWDVGTGAYNEQFF. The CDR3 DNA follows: TGTGCCTGGGATGTGGGGACAGGGGCCTACAATGAGCAGTTCTTC. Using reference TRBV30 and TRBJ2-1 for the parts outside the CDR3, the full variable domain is SQTIHQWPATLVQPVGSPLSLECTVEGTSNPNLYWYRQAAGRGLQLLFYSVGIGQISSEVPQNLSASRPQDRQFILSSKKLLLSDSGFYLCAWDVGTGAYNEQFFGPGTRLTVL.